Below are 28 T cell receptor beta chains sequenced from a single sample in a study of CD8 T cells in ankylosing spondylitis. Study-wide points: A TCR beta motif made of 7 to 9 highly homologous variants seemed typical of ankylosing spondylitis blood.

A single record per CDR3 protein comes from TCRdb applying MiXCR to the 5' RACE reads. The repertoire includes approximately 440,000 distinct CDR3 sequences, 15% to 20% of them detected once, and just over 1% sits in the top ten. These receptors' antigens are unknown. The sequenced material came from blood, either unsorted or a sorted T cell fraction (not recorded which). The source of these receptors is a male donor with ankylosing spondylitis.

This clonotype was found a few times. The genes are TRBV4-2 and TRBJ2-1, with 10 bases matching TRBD2. This CDR3 has 16 residues. Germline-derived CDR1 and CDR2 are LGHNA and YNFKEQ. The V segment lost 4 bases and the J segment 6 bases; nucleotides outside the gene matches: 9. CDR3 region: CASSPLLAGLSNEQFF. CDR3 sequence (DNA): TGTGCCAGCAGCCCCCTACTAGCGGGATTATCCAATGAGCAGTTCTTC.

The chain carries TRBV7-3 and TRBJ2-3; weak D call: TRBD1 (6 bases). Germline assignment: CDR1 SGHTA and CDR2 FQGTGA. V was pared by 1 base and J by 2 bases, with 16 bases between. The CDR3 runs to 17 residues. The CDR3 loop is CASSLMGAGEFTDTQYF. The CDR3 bases are TGTGCCAGCAGCTTAATGGGTGCAGGGGAATTCACAGATACGCAGTATTTT.

In its sample, this clonotype was seen a few times. The gene calls are TRBV7-6 and TRBJ1-3; a possible D gene is TRBD1 (6 bases). V lost 5 bases and J lost 2, with 13 bases in between. There are 15 residues in the CDR3. CDR1 and CDR2 from the germline V gene are SGHVS and FNYEAQ. The CDR3 bases are TGTGCCAGCAGCAGCGGGGGGGGGCCTGGAAACACCATATATTTT. Translating it yields CASSSGGGPGNTIYF.

The chain couples TRBV29-1 to TRBJ1-2; D call uncertain. V was cut by 3 bases and J by 3 bases, with 11 bases left in between. The CDR3 has 13 residues. CDR1 and CDR2 from the germline V gene are SQVTM and ANQGSEA. CDR3 DNA: TGCAGCGTTGAGGTCAGGAGGGACTATGGCTACACCTTC. This sequence encodes CSVEVRRDYGYTF.

The chain employs TRBV12-3 or TRBV12-4 and TRBJ2-5, with 9 bases identical to TRBD1. V lost 5 bases to trimming and J lost 4 bases; unmatched junction nucleotides: 8. This CDR3 contains 15 residues. The CDR3 DNA reads as TGTGCCAGCAGTCCTACAGGGGGCGGAGGAGAGACCCAGTACTTC. The encoded protein is CASSPTGGGGETQYF.

The chain uses TRBV6-2 or TRBV6-3 and TRBJ2-5; 8 bases line up with TRBD1. The CDR3 covers 15 residues. Trimming took 2 bases from V and 3 from J; bases not matched to a gene: 5. Germline assignment: CDR1 MNHEY and CDR2 SVGEGT. CDR3 amino acids: CASSYLDRGKETQYF. The CDR3, as DNA: TGTGCCAGCAGTTACCTTGACAGGGGTAAAGAGACCCAGTACTTC.

There are a few counts of this clonotype. This chain joins TRBV25-1 and TRBJ1-4; 8 bases are a match to TRBD1. The germline CDR1 and CDR2 sequences are MGHDK and SYGVNS. The ends lost 1 base at V and 11 bases at J; junction bases unmatched: 0. The CDR3 has 12 amino acids. The CDR3 protein is CASSESGGKLFF. The CDR3, as DNA: TGTGCCAGCAGTGAATCAGGGGGCAAACTGTTTTTT.

The table lists this clonotype with a few counts. This chain joins TRBV11-2 and TRBJ2-3, with 7 bases that match TRBD2. Germline V gene lookup returns CDR1 SGHAT and CDR2 FQNNGV. V shed 0 bases and J 5 bases; nucleotides not matched to a gene: 8. The length of the CDR3 is 16 residues. CDR3 nucleotide sequence: TGTGCCAGCAGCTTAGAGCCCCCGGGGGGAGGAGATACGCAGTATTTT. As protein: CASSLEPPGGGDTQYF.

The gene calls are TRBV6-2 or TRBV6-3 and TRBJ2-7, with TRBD1 identical over 8 bases. Germline V gene lookup returns CDR1 MNHEY and CDR2 SVGEGT. V shed 6 bases and J 3 bases; nucleotides not matched to a gene: 4. The CDR3 runs 13 residues. CDR3 protein: CASSRTGRYEQYF. The CDR3 DNA is TGTGCCAGCAGCCGGACAGGGCGCTACGAGCAGTACTTC.

The chain links TRBV5-6 to TRBJ1-5, with D perhaps TRBD1 (5 bases). This CDR3 spans 16 amino acids. CDR1 SGHDT and CDR2 YYEEEE come from the germline V gene. The germline V and J ends were trimmed by 4 bases and 3 bases, with 17 bases remaining between them. As DNA, the CDR3 is TGTGCCAGCAGCCAAAACGGGTGGGGGGACAATCAGCCCCAGCATTTT. Protein: CASSQNGWGDNQPQHF.

This clonotype was recorded only once. This chain uses TRBV6-2 or TRBV6-3 with TRBJ2-2; 8 bases line up with TRBD1. After removal of 6 bases from V and 3 bases from J, the junction contained 15 bases not matched to a gene. The germline V gene has CDR1 MNHEY and CDR2 SVGEGT. The CDR3 is made up of 18 amino acids. The CDR3 spells CASSPGQATTGDTGELFF. The CDR3 DNA follows: TGTGCCAGCAGCCCGGGACAGGCAACAACTGGGGACACCGGGGAGCTGTTTTTT.

In its sample, this clonotype was seen a few times. The chain has TRBV11-3 and TRBJ2-5, with TRBD2 identical over 7 bases. The CDR3 runs 15 residues. V lost 1 base, J lost 4 bases, and 6 bases stayed unmatched. CDR1 and CDR2 (germline): SGHNT, YENEEA. The DNA for the CDR3 is TGTGCCAGCAGCTTAGCCACAACGGGGGGAGAGACCCAGTACTTC. It specifies CASSLATTGGETQYF.

CDR3 sequence reads: CASSFREGTGELFF. CDR3 bases: TGTGCCAGCAGCTTTCGAGAGGGGACCGGGGAGCTGTTTTTT. The V and J genes are TRBV9 and TRBJ2-2; D tentatively fits TRBD1 or TRBD2 (5 bases each). The CDR3 loop spans 14 amino acids. In germline, CDR1 is SGDLS, CDR2 YYNGEE. V lost 4 bases and J lost 5, with 12 bases in between.

Ten or more counts support this clonotype. V is TRBV28 and J is TRBJ2-7; 7 positions match TRBD1. The CDR3 loop spans 13 amino acids. The V gene end was trimmed by 6 bases and the J gene end by 1 base; junction bases not matched to a gene: 3. Germline V lookup: CDR1 MDHEN, CDR2 SYDVKM. CDR3 in DNA: TGTGCCAGCAGCGACAGGGTGTCCTACGAGCAGTACTTC. Translated, it gives CASSDRVSYEQYF.

The chain recombines TRBV18 with TRBJ2-1; perhaps TRBD1 as D (5 bases). CDR1 and CDR2 (germline): KGHSH, LQKENI. The CDR3 has 14 residues. The V end lost 2 bases, the J end lost 6 bases, and 11 bases lay between the germline ends. The DNA of the CDR3 is TGTGCCAGCTCACCAGTATCAGGGTTCAATGAGCAGTTCTTC. This encodes CASSPVSGFNEQFF. Full variable domain (outside the CDR3, taken from reference TRBV18 and TRBJ2-1): NAGVMQNPRHLVRRRGQEARLRCSPMKGHSHVYWYRQLPEEGLKFMVYLQKENIIDESGMPKERFSAEFPKEGPSILRIQQVVRGDSAAYFCASSPVSGFNEQFFGPGTRLTVL.

This clonotype showed up just a few times. The rearrangement uses TRBV7-3 and TRBJ1-1; maybe TRBD1 (6 bases). Trimming stripped 0 bases from V and 4 bases from J, with 9 bases between. The CDR3 is 14 residues long. The germline V gene has CDR1 SGHTA and CDR2 FQGTGA. In nucleotides, the CDR3 is TGTGCCAGCAGCTTAACAACAGGGAGCACTGAAGCTTTCTTT. Translating it yields CASSLTTGSTEAFF.

The V call is TRBV18, the J call TRBJ2-3, with no clear D. Germline CDR1 and CDR2: KGHSH and LQKENI. CDR3 length: 15 amino acids. V gave up 1 base and J gave up 0 bases, with 8 bases separating them. The CDR3 sequence: CASSPRASSTDTQYF. CDR3 DNA: TGTGCCAGCTCACCACGGGCGTCCAGCACAGATACGCAGTATTTT.

The gene calls are TRBV3-1 and TRBJ2-1; perhaps D is TRBD1 or TRBD2 (5 bases each). CDR3 size: 11 residues. From germline, CDR1 is LGHDT and CDR2 YNNKEL (reference sequence). Trimming cost V 1 base and J 15 bases, with 10 bases left between them. CDR3 amino acids: CASSQGLGRFF. The DNA for the CDR3 is TGTGCCAGCAGCCAAGGGCTGGGACGGTTCTTC.

V usage is TRBV20-1 and J usage is TRBJ1-5; TRBD1 matches 9 bases. The germline CDR1 and CDR2 sequences are DFQATT and SNEGSKA (reference sequence). The ends lost 5 bases at V and 10 bases at J; junction bases unmatched: 18. The CDR3 is 16 amino acids. The CDR3: CSAASGTGTRGNPQHF. The CDR3 DNA is TGCAGTGCTGCCTCCGGGACAGGGACCAGGGGGAATCCCCAGCATTTT.

This chain connects TRBV12-3 or TRBV12-4 to TRBJ2-2; possible D gene TRBD2, 5 bases. The CDR3 has 13 residues. V lost 6 bases, J lost 4 bases, and 9 bases lay in between. For the CDR3, the DNA is TGTGCCAGCAGGACACTAGGCACCGGGGAGCTGTTTTTT. This sequence encodes CASRTLGTGELFF.

The chain recombines TRBV20-1 with TRBJ2-5; 9 bases are shared with TRBD2. The germline V gene has CDR1 DFQATT and CDR2 SNEGSKA (reference sequence). This CDR3 spans 15 amino acids. V was pared by 4 bases and J by 0 bases, with 6 bases of the junction left unmatched. The CDR3 reads CSATRLAVNQETQYF. CDR3 DNA sequence: TGCAGTGCTACCAGACTAGCGGTAAACCAAGAGACCCAGTACTTC.

Only a few counts were recorded for this clonotype. The J gene is TRBJ2-7, the V gene TRBV5-1; D is ambiguous. Germline V gene data show CDR1 as SGHRS and CDR2 as YFSETQ. The CDR3 has 14 amino acids. Trimming left V 4 bases short and J 0 bases short, with 11 bases between. The chain's CDR3 is CASSPVVDSYEQYF. CDR3 DNA sequence: TGCGCCAGCAGCCCAGTGGTAGACTCCTACGAGCAGTACTTC.

The chain links TRBV19 to TRBJ2-6; the D gene is possibly TRBD1 (6 bases). Germline V gene data show CDR1 as LNHDA and CDR2 as SQIVND (reference sequence). The CDR3 is made up of 16 amino acids. The V gene lost 6 bases and the J gene lost 2 bases, with 14 bases spanning the gap. The CDR3 protein is CASRTTGSTGANVLTF. As DNA, the CDR3 is TGTGCCAGTAGGACGACAGGTTCTACTGGGGCCAACGTCCTGACTTTC. Looking up the rest from reference TRBV19 and TRBJ2-6 gives the full variable domain: DGGITQSPKYLFRKEGQNVTLSCEQNLNHDAMYWYRQDPGQGLRLIYYSQIVNDFQKGDIAEGYSVSREKKESFPLTVTSAQKNPTAFYLCASRTTGSTGANVLTFGAGSRLTVL.

The chain carries TRBV7-2 and TRBJ1-5; D remains ambiguous. Looked up from germline, CDR1 is SGHTA and CDR2 is FQGNSA. The CDR3 extends over 13 amino acids. Trimming left V 5 bases short and J 6 bases short, with 11 bases between. The CDR3 region is CASSHYGGQPQHF. CDR3 bases: TGTGCCAGCAGCCATTACGGTGGTCAGCCCCAGCATTTT.

This clonotype was seen many times. The genes are TRBV4-1 and TRBJ2-7, with D perhaps TRBD2 (5 bases). The CDR3 is made up of 13 amino acids. With 4 bases removed from V and 2 bases from J, the gap between germline ends came to 9 bases. From germline, CDR1 is MGHRA and CDR2 YSYEKL. CDR3 amino acids: CASSLRTPYEQYF. In DNA, the CDR3 is TGCGCCAGCAGCCTAAGGACTCCCTACGAGCAGTACTTC.

This clonotype was seen a few times. The chain links TRBV7-9 to TRBJ2-6; D is ambiguous. V was pared by 4 bases and J by 0 bases, with 10 bases between. The V gene's germline CDR1 is SEHNR and CDR2 FQNEAQ (reference sequence). The CDR3 totals 16 residues. CDR3 bases: TGTGCCAGCAGCTCGACAAGAACCTCTGGGGCCAACGTCCTGACTTTC. It yields the protein CASSSTRTSGANVLTF. The entire variable domain, with the rest obtained from reference TRBV7-9 and TRBJ2-6, is as follows: DTGVSQNPRHKITKRGQNVTFRCDPISEHNRLYWYRQTLGQGPEFLTYFQNEAQLEKSRLLSDRFSAERPKGSFSTLEIQRTEQGDSAMYLCASSSTRTSGANVLTFGAGSRLTVL.

This clonotype was counted ten times or more. The V and J genes are TRBV5-1 and TRBJ1-1; D not certain. Trimming pared 0 bases from V and 1 base from J, leaving 7 bases between. The CDR3 spans 14 residues. The germline V gene encodes CDR1 SGHRS and CDR2 YFSETQ. The CDR3 DNA follows: TGCGCCAGCAGCTTGGGCGGGAAGAACACTGAAGCTTTCTTT. Translating gives CASSLGGKNTEAFF.

This clonotype has a handful of counts. The V call is TRBV29-1, the J call TRBJ2-5; the match to TRBD1 covers 12 bases. In germline, CDR1 is SQVTM, CDR2 ANQGSEA. The CDR3 is 13 residues long. With 6 bases clipped from V and 8 bases from J, the junction kept 7 bases outside the gene matches. The CDR3 loop reads CSVASGTGGTQYF. The CDR3 nucleotides are TGCAGCGTGGCTTCCGGGACAGGGGGCACCCAGTACTTC. Together with reference TRBV29-1 and TRBJ2-5, the CDR3 gives the full variable domain: SAVISQKPSRDICQRGTSLTIQCQVDSQVTMMFWYRQQPGQSLTLIATANQGSEATYESGFVIDKFPISRPNLTFSTLTVSNMSPEDSSIYLCSVASGTGGTQYFGPGTRLLVL.